The subject of this entry is one T cell receptor beta chain. As yet, its antigen is unknown. This sample is drawn from a study of cytomegalovirus exposure and HLA in healthy donors. Study results and caveats: A later analysis by the authors found several of the most significant clusters apparently linked to common viral pathogens. The study assumed roughly uniform donor sequencing depth for presence/absence analyses.

Amplification used 60 Vbeta primers and 13 Jbeta primers. Measured with immunoSEQ multiplex PCR; TCRdb has only the in-frame clones, and not every one. The repertoire consists of fewer than 200,000 clones, with about 65% occurring once and the leading ten covering around 7%. The V and J ends lost 4 bases and 0 bases respectively, with 12 bases between them. The germline CDR1 and CDR2 sequences are LGHNA and YSLEER. This CDR3 has 15 amino acids. The specimen was PBMCs. The genes are TRBV4-3 and TRBJ1-2; TRBD1 is a possible D gene (6 bases). The sequence was obtained from a man in his forties or fifties in good health and CMV-seropositive. The CDR3 nucleotides are TGCGCCAGCAGCCCCGGACAGAGTTCTAACTATGGCTACACCTTC. It codes for CASSPGQSSNYGYTF.